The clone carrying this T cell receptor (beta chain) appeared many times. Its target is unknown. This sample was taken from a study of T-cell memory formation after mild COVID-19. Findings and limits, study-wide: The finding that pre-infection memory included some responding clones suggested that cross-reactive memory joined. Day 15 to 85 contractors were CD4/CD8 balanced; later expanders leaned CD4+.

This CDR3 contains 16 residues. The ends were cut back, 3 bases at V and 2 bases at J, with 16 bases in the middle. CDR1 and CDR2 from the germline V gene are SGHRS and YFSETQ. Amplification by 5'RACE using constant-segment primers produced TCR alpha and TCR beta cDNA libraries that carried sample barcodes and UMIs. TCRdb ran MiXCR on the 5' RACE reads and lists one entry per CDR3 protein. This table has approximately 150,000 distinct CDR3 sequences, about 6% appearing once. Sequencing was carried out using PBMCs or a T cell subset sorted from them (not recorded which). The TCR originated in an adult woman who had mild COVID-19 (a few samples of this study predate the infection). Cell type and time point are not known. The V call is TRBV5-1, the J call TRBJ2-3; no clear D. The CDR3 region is CASSSSYASPTDTQYF. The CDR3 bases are TGCGCCAGCAGCTCCTCTTATGCGTCCCCCACAGATACGCAGTATTTT.